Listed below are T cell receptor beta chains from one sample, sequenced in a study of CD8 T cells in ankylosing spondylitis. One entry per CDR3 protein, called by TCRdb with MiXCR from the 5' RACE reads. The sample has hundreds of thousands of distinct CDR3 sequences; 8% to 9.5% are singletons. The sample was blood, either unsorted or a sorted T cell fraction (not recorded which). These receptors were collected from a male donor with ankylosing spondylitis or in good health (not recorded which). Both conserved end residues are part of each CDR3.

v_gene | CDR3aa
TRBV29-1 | CSVAYGVISFEQYF
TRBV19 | CASSIMSGGSGIYYEQYF
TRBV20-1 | CSARASGSNQPQHF
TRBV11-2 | CASSLVSWTGLASGNTIYF
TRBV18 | CASSPPRREGDTQYF
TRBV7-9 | CASSLSKDEQYF
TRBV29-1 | CSVPEVGRGIANYGYTF
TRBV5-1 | CASSLTLSQETQYF
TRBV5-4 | CASSLGDSTETQYF
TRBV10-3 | CAISESRIDTQYF
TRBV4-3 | CASSQVMEETQYF
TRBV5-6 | CASSPQGPKNIQYF
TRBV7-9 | CASSPIMSAEAFF
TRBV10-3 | CAISERGGTNTGELFF
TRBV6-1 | CASSEGRLRSPLHF
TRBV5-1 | CASSLGEGWTKNIQYF
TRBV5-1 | CASSPGELAGSNEQFF
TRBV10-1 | CASSESFSVRSSPGYTF
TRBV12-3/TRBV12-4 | CASSSGTRGVGTQYF
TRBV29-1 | CSVVGTGPQLNYGYTF
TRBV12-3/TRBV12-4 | CASSPTGRNTEAFF
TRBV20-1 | CSANPGLYNEQFF
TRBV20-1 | CSAEASGSVKDTQYF
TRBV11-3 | CASSSNRGQGEQFF
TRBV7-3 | CASSLRGGAGGINEQFF
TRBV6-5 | CASSYGETGELFF
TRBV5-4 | CASSPGLAGVLSYEQYF
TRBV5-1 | CASSLDRPLETQYF
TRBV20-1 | CSARGGFGNMNTEAFF
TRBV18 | CASSRDTLQETQYF
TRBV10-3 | CAISPKNTEAFF
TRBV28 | CASSYKSFWTGRGDEQYF
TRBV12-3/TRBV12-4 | CASSLNALLKETQYF
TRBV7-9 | CASSFPQPALDTQYF
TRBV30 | CAWSQGGHTEAFF
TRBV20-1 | CSARDRGTISRYTQYF
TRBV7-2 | CASSLEGATNYEQYF
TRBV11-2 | CASSVGQGANTQYF
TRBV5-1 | CASSSTGTIVGEQYF
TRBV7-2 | CASSPTGQPFPYEQYF